A selection of T cell receptor beta chains follows, all from one sample in a study of blood T cell repertoires in COVID-19. The method was immunoSEQ multiplex PCR; TCRdb's version includes in-frame clones alone and lacks a portion of them. The sample comprises 55,000 to 65,000 clones, more than 65% of which are singletons, and about 25% rests with the top ten. Sequences were obtained from peripheral blood. The receptors derive from a human donor in a cohort sampled during active COVID-19. The CDR3 runs from the conserved cysteine through the conserved F or W. Each record gives: V gene, CDR3 protein.

>TRBV24-1
CATSEEGKSTDTQYF
>TRBV5-1
CASSWFVPAVTDTQYF
>TRBV7-2
CASSLGAGSSYNEQFF
>TRBV5-5
CASSWGQTNTEAFF
>TRBV27
CASSPGLAGGNEQFF
>TRBV5-5
CASSMSTRGNSYEQYF
>TRBV18
CASSHSGAISYEQYF
>TRBV4-1
CASSPREPNQPQHF
>TRBV4-2
CASSQDGGGYNEQFF
>TRBV4-1
CASSPGGATVAGGPYEQYF
>TRBV4-3
CASSQDPTALWDGYTF
>TRBV4-3
CASSQDYRGLTDTQYF
>TRBV10-3
CAISGGERAYEQYF
>TRBV2
CASSGLAGGGFYNEQFF
>TRBV7-9
CASSSLGWTEAFF
>TRBV5-1
CASSLQGSSYNEQFF
>TRBV2
CASSLGLQETQYF
>TRBV12-3/TRBV12-4
CASSLNRGNEQFF
>TRBV4-3
CASSQDSGGVGNEQFF
>TRBV9
CASSVTLNTGELFF
>TRBV9
CASSTRQGEETQYF
>TRBV28
CASTLTGELFF
>TRBV5-1
CASSSQETQYF
>TRBV11-2
CASSLEGLAGIGSTGELFF
>TRBV15
CATSPRQGDTGELFF
>TRBV5-1
CASSLSGPQPQHF
>TRBV18
CASSPPRLNGYTF
>TRBV4-2
CASSKLAGGLSSYEQYF
>TRBV11-2
CASSLTAGLLSGANVLTF
>TRBV6-5
CASKNRWGSGTEAFF
>TRBV5-4
CASRLAAGEGNEQFF
>TRBV3-1/TRBV3-2
CASSLGGAKETQYF
>TRBV2
CATSRDFTDTQYF
>TRBV7-9
CASSFKYGNRGPLMYF
>TRBV6-1
CASSEFAVAAQETQYF
>TRBV6-2/TRBV6-3
CASSLQETQYF
>TRBV4-3
CASSQVTGGAGGELFF
>TRBV9
CASSVGTGPYNEQFF
>TRBV3-1/TRBV3-2
CASSPTGSGTEAFF
>TRBV5-1
CASSAQGESGELFF
>TRBV9
CASSVVREGHEQFF
>TRBV12-3/TRBV12-4
CASRGDSRTEAFF
>TRBV19
CASAKDRGISEAFF
>TRBV19
CASSRAGAGNTEAFF
>TRBV28
CASSLTSTDTQYF
>TRBV19
CASSIGGGAGQPQHF
>TRBV5-1
CASSIAGTGGEETQYF
>TRBV2
CASSQGGVGYTF
>TRBV7-9
CASREGSYNEQFF
>TRBV5-6
CASSSVDQPQHF
>TRBV4-1
CASSHGLAGGVDTQYF
>TRBV2
CASSGQLGGYTF
>TRBV7-9
CASSFVEGGYSNQPQHF
>TRBV7-2
CASRFMGQTYEQYF
>TRBV6-1
CASSVWDSRYSNQPQHF
>TRBV5-1
CASSGQGQETQYF
>TRBV6-5
CASNQQGVSNEKLFF
>TRBV9
CASSRVSGNTIYF
>TRBV10-3
CAIGGDWDYGYTF